There are a few counts of the clone carrying this T cell receptor beta chain. Its antigen is still unknown. As to treatment: oral pan-JAK inhibitor, 5-10 mg twice daily. The data were taken from a study of CD8+ T cells in alopecia areata. Overall study context: Tofacitinib was taken orally by treated patients, and the dose was 5 to 10 mg twice daily. Affected scalp percentage set treated patients' severity scores.

RNA was isolated and reverse transcribed to cDNA, the sequencing template. The table came from immunoSEQ multiplex PCR; TCRdb's copy has only in-frame clones and leaves some out. The sample includes roughly 190,000 clones, around three fifths seen only once; the top ten take approximately 0.93%. Study-wide results and caveats: Significant decreases in scalp clonality and expanded CD8+ clones followed tofacitinib treatment.

The sequences come from CD4+ T cells sorted from blood, collected at week 24, from a patient treated with tofacitinib. The TCR comes from a human donor with alopecia areata.

CDR3: CASSLTPGQGYNEQFF. CDR3 nucleotides: TGCGCCAGCAGCTTAACACCGGGACAGGGTTACAATGAGCAGTTCTTC. The rearrangement joins TRBV5-1 to TRBJ2-1; 9 bases line up with TRBD1. Germline assignment: CDR1 SGHRS and CDR2 YFSETQ. CDR3 length: 16 amino acids. V gave up 2 bases and J gave up 4 bases; unmatched junction bases: 7.